The text below deals with one TCR beta chain. Its antigen is undetermined. The germline V gene encodes CDR1 SNHLY and CDR2 FYNNEI. With 3 bases removed from V and 2 bases from J, the gap between germline ends came to 7 bases. This CDR3 comprises 13 residues. The PCR employed 60 Vbeta primers together with 13 Jbeta primers. The repertoire was sequenced with immunoSEQ multiplex PCR; TCRdb's copy has only in-frame clones and lacks some. The sample contains approximately 170,000 clones, over 60% of which appear only once. This record comes from a study of cytomegalovirus exposure and HLA in healthy donors. The wider study: There were under 140 million unique TCR beta sequences, drawn from approximately 180 million T cells, in an earlier analysis. Findings and limits, study-wide: Later analysis identified a missense DCLRE1C variant that was linked to TCR beta V- and J-gene trimming.

Each donor was healthy, and each was a bone marrow donor. The sequence was collected from a girl aged 10 to 17 in good health and CMV-seronegative. The source material was PBMCs. This chain links TRBV2 with TRBJ1-2, with D maybe TRBD1 (5 bases). The CDR3: CASSEAGNYGYTF. The CDR3 nucleotides read TGTGCCAGCAGTGAGGCAGGGAACTATGGCTACACCTTC.